The clone carrying this T cell receptor (beta chain) occurred many times. Its antigen is not identified. The sample is drawn from a study of T-cell reconstitution after alpha-beta-depleted transplantation in children. General study points: Counts and diversity of T cells one year after transplant came mostly from newly produced T cells. By about two months after transplant, alpha-beta T cells reportedly arose from several hundred graft clones that had expanded.

The CDR3 runs to 14 residues. V shed 6 bases and J shed 0 bases, with 9 bases lying between them. Unique molecular identifiers were built into the TCRbeta library. Each CDR3 protein is one row after TCRdb ran MiXCR on the PCR reads. Of about 70,000 distinct CDR3 sequences in the sample, roughly a tenth were seen once. The V gene is TRBV12-3 or TRBV12-4, the J gene TRBJ2-4; D not certain. Sequenced material: PBMCs, taken before TCRalphabeta/CD19-depleted stem cell transplant. This sequence was found in a boy aged 10-17 years with acute myeloid leukemia, due to receive a stem cell transplant. The CDR3 here is CASSPQLAKNIQYF. DNA of the CDR3: TGTGCCAGCAGCCCGCAACTAGCCAAAAACATTCAGTACTTC.